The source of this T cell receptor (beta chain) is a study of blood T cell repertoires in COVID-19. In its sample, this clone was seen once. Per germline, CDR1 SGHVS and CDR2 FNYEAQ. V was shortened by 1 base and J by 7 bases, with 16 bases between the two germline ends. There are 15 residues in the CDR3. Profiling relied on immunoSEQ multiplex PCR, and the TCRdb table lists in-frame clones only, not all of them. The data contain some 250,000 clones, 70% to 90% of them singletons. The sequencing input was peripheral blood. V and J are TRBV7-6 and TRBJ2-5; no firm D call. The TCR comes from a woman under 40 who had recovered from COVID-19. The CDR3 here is CASSLGSVAYGTQYF. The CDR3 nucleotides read TGTGCCAGCAGCTTAGGAAGCGTGGCGTATGGGACCCAGTACTTC.